This T cell receptor (beta chain) comes out of a study of blood T cell repertoires in COVID-19. Germline CDR1 LGHDT, CDR2 YNNKEL (reference sequence). This CDR3 spans 15 amino acids. Trimming stripped 2 bases from V and 0 bases from J, with 8 bases between. Clones were read by immunoSEQ multiplex PCR, and TCRdb kept only the in-frame ones, dropping some. Counted here are 150,000 to 200,000 clones, around 80% occurring once; the ten biggest clones make up 8.4%. The sample comprised peripheral blood. This sequence joins TRBV3-1 (or the pseudogene TRBV3-2) and TRBJ1-3; no firm D call. The TCR comes from a woman in her sixties or seventies with acute or convalescent COVID-19. DNA for the CDR3: TGTGCCAGCAGCCAATGGAGTTCCTCTGGAAACACCATATATTTT. This sequence encodes CASSQWSSSGNTIYF.